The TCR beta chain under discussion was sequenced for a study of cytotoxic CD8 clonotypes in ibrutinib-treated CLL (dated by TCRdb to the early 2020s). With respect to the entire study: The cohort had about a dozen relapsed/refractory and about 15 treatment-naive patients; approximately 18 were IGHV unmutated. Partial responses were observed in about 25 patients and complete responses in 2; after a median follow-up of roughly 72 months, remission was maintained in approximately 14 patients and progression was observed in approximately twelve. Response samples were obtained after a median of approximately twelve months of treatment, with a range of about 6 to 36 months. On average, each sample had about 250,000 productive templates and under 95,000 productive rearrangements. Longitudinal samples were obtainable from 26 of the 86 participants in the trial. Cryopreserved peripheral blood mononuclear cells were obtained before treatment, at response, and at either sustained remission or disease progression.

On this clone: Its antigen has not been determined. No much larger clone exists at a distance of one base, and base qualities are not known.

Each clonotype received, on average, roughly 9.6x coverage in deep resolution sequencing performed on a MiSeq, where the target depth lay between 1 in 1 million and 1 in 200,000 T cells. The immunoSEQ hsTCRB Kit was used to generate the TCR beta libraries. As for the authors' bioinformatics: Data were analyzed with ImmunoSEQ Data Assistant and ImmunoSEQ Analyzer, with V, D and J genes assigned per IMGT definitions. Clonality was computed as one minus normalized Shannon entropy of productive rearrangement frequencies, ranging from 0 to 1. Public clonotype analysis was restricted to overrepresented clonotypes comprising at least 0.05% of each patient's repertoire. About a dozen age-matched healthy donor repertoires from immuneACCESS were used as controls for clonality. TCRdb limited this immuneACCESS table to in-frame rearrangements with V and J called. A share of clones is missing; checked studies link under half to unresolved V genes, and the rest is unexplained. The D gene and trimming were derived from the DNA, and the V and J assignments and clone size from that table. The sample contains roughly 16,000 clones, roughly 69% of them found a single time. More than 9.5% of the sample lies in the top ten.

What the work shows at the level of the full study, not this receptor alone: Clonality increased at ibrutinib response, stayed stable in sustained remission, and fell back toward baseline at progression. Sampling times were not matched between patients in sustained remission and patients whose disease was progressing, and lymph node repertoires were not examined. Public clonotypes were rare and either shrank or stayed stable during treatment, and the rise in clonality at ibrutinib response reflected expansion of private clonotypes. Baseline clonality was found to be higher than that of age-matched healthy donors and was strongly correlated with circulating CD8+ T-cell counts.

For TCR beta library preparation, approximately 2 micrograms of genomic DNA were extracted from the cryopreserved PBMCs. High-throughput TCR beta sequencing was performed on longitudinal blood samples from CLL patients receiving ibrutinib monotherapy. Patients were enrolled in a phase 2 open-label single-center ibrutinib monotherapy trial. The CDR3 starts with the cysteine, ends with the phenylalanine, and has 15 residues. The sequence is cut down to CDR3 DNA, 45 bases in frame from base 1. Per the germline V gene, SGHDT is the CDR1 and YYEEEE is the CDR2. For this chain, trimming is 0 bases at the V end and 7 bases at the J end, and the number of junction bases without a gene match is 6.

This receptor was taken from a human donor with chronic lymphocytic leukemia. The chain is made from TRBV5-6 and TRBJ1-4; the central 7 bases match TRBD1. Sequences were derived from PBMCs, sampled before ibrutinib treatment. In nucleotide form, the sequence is TGTGCCAGCAGCTTGGATGGCAGGGGGTTTGAAAAACTGTTTTTT. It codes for CASSLDGRGFEKLFF. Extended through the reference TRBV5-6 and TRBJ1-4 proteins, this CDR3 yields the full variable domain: DAGVTQSPTHLIKTRGQQVTLRCSPKSGHDTVSWYQQALGQGPQFIFQYYEEEERQRGNFPDRFSGHQFPNYSSELNVNALLLGDSALYLCASSLDGRGFEKLFFGSGTQLSVL.